The subject of this entry is one T cell receptor (beta chain). The J segment lost 4 bases and the V segment lost 3 bases, leaving 6 bases of the junction unmatched. The CDR3 is made up of 15 amino acids. Germline values: CDR1 MNHEY, CDR2 SVGEGT. This entry is derived from a study of blood T cell repertoires in COVID-19. In the study overall: The study drew acute and convalescent COVID-19 samples from the United States, Italy and Spain. Sources were T cells, B-cell-depleted T cells, or PBMCs; the material itself was cDNA or gDNA.

In the authors' workflow: Estimated nucleated cell counts came from reference gene primer amplification. Clones were read by immunoSEQ multiplex PCR, and TCRdb kept only the in-frame ones, dropping some. For V, J and clone size, that table is used; D and trimming come from the DNA. The sample includes about 93,000 clones, almost 90% seen only once; the top ten take approximately 1.5%. This clonotype was sampled from a human donor with active COVID-19. The donor label of this sample is uncertain. Sequencing input: peripheral blood. The chain has TRBV6-2 or TRBV6-3 and TRBJ2-7, with 10 bases matching TRBD2. The CDR3 loop is CASSYPGLATYEQYF. The CDR3 DNA follows: TGTGCCAGCAGTTATCCGGGACTAGCGACGTACGAGCAGTACTTC.